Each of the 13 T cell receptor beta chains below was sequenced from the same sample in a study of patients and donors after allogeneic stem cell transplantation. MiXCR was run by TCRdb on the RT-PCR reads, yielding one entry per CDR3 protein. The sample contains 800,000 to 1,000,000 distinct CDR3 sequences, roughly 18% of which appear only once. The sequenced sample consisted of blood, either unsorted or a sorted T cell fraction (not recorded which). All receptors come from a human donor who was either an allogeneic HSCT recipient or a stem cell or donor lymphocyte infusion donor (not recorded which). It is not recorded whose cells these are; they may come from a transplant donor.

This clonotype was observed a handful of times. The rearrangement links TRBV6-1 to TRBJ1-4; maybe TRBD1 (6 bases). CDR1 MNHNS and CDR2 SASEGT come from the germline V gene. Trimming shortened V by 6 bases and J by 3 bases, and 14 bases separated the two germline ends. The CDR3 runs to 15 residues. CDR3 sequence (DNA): TGTGCCAGCAGCGTTCGAAGGGGGTCTAATGAAAAACTGTTTTTT. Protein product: CASSVRRGSNEKLFF.

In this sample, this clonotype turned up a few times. CDR3 in amino acids: CASSPDRAETQYF. CDR3 DNA sequence: TGTGCCAGCAGCCCGGACAGGGCAGAGACCCAGTACTTC. J is TRBJ2-5 and V is TRBV27; 8 bases agree with TRBD1. The CDR3 loop spans 13 amino acids. V shed 6 bases, J shed 4 bases, and the junction held 4 bases outside the gene matches. CDR1 is MNHEY, CDR2 SMNVEV, per germline (reference sequence).

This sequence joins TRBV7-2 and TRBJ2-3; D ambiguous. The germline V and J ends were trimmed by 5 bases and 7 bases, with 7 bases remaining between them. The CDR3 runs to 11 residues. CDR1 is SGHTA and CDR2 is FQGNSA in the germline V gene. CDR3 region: CASSTTYTQYF. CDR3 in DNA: TGTGCCAGCAGCACGACTTATACGCAGTATTTT.

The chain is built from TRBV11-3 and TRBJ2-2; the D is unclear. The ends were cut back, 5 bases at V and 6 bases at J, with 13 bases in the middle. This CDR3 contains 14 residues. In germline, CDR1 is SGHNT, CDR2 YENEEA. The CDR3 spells CASSTRGTAGELFF. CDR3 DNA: TGTGCCAGCAGCACACGAGGAACGGCCGGGGAGCTGTTTTTT. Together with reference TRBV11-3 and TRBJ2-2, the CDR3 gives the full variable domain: EAGVVQSPRYKIIEKKQPVAFWCNPISGHNTLYWYLQNLGQGPELLIRYENEEAVDDSQLPKDRFSAERLKGVDSTLKIQPAELGDSAVYLCASSTRGTAGELFFGEGSRLTVL.

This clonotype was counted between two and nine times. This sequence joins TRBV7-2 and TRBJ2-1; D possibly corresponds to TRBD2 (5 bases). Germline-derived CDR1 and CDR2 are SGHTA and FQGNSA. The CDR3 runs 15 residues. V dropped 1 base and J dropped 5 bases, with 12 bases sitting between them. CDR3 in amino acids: CASSLVASLDNEQFF. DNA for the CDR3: TGTGCCAGCAGCTTAGTCGCTAGCCTTGACAATGAGCAGTTCTTC. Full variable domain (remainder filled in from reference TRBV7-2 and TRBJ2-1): GAGVSQSPSNKVTEKGKDVELRCDPISGHTALYWYRQSLGQGLEFLIYFQGNSAPDKSGLPSDRFSAERTGGSVSTLTIQRTQQEDSAVYLCASSLVASLDNEQFFGPGTRLTVL.

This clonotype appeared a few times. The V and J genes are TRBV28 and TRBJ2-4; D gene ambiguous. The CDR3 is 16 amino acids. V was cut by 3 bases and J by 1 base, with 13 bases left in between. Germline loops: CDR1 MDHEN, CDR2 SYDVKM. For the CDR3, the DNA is TGTGCCAGCAGTTTGCCGGCGAGTCAGGCCAAAAACATTCAGTACTTC. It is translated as CASSLPASQAKNIQYF. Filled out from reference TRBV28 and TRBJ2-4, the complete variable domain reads DVKVTQSSRYLVKRTGEKVFLECVQDMDHENMFWYRQDPGLGLRLIYFSYDVKMKEKGDIPEGYSVSREKKERFSLILESASTNQTSMYLCASSLPASQAKNIQYFGAGTRLSVL.

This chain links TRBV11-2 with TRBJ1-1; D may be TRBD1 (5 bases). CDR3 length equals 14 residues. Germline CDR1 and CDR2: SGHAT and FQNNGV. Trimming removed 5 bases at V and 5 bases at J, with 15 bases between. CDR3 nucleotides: TGTGCCAGCAGCGGACTCCCAGGGCATACTGAAGCTTTCTTT. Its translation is CASSGLPGHTEAFF. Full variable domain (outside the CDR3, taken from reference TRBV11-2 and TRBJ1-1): EAGVAQSPRYKIIEKRQSVAFWCNPISGHATLYWYQQILGQGPKLLIQFQNNGVVDDSQLPKDRFSAERLKGVDSTLKIQPAKLEDSAVYLCASSGLPGHTEAFFGQGTRLTVV.

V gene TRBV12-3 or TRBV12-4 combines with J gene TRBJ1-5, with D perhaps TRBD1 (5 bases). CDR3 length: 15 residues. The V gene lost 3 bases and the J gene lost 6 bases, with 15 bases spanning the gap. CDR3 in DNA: TGTGCCAGCAGTTTGAGGGTGCAGGGTGGTCAGCCCCAGCATTTT. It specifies CASSLRVQGGQPQHF.

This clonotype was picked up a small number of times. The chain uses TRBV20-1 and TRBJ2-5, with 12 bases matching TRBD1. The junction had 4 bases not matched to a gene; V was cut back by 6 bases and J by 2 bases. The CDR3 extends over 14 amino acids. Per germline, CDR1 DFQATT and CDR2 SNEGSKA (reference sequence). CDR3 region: CSAGQGAPQETQYF. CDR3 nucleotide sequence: TGCAGTGCGGGACAGGGGGCTCCGCAAGAGACCCAGTACTTC.

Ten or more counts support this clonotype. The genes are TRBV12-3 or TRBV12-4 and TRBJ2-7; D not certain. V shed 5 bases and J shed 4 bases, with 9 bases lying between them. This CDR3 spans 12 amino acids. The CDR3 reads CASSRLGYEQYF. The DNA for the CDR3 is TGTGCCAGCAGTAGGTTGGGATACGAGCAGTACTTC.

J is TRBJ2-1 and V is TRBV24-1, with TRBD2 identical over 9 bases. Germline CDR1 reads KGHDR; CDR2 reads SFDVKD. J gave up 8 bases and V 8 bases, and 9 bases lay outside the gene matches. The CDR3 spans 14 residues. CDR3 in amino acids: CATKESGGIHEQFF. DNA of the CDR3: TGTGCCACCAAGGAAAGCGGGGGGATCCATGAGCAGTTCTTC.

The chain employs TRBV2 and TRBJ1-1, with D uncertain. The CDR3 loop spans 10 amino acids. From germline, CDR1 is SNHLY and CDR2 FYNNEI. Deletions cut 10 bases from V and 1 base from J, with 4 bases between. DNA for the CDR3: TGTGCCACGGCGAACACTGAAGCTTTCTTT. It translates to CATANTEAFF.

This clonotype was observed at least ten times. This CDR3 is CASTGDSNQPQHF. Here the CDR3 DNA reads TGTGCCAGCACAGGGGATAGCAATCAGCCCCAGCATTTT. The chain joins TRBV12-3 or TRBV12-4 to TRBJ1-5, with a possible D match to TRBD1 (6 bases). The V gene lost 7 bases and the J gene lost 0 bases, with 7 bases spanning the gap. This CDR3 is built from 13 residues.